This T cell receptor (beta chain) was identified in a study of T cells in Graves' hyperthyroidism and ophthalmopathy (dated by TCRdb to the late 2010s). About the investigation overall: TCR V-J signatures able to tell the groups apart were searched for in a discovery cohort of about a hundred patients, of whom about 40 had Graves' ophthalmopathy and 57 had stable Graves' hyperthyroidism. Prospective prediction of ophthalmopathy was tested in an independent validation cohort of fewer than 20 hyperthyroidism patients and some 17 patients who later progressed to ophthalmopathy. The approximately 90 discovery patients were randomly split 7:3 into training and test sets. In addition, the study compared T-cell repertoires in thyroid tissue and in blood from several Graves' hyperthyroidism patients. After sampling, hyperthyroidism patients received methimazole starting at 30 mg daily, and ophthalmopathy patients received high-dose intravenous methylprednisolone. TCR Vbeta CDR3 sequencing of 140 or so peripheral blood samples (43 ophthalmopathy, approximately 80 hyperthyroidism and around 17 progressor patients) is reported in the paper.

Reading from cysteine to phenylalanine, the CDR3 counts 14 amino acids. Just CDR3 DNA is preserved here, 42 bases in frame from base 1. V is cut back by 5 bases and J by 2 bases, with 3 bases in the junction unmatched. Reading the germline V gene gives CDR1 SGHVS and CDR2 FQNEAQ. Graves' hyperthyroidism was defined as stable when no progression to ophthalmopathy occurred over 18 months of follow-up. Hyperthyroidism patients were newly diagnosed, had a disease duration of under 2 months, and were aged 18 to 65 years. The study excluded patients with uncontrolled infections, other autoimmune diseases, pregnancy or lactation. Diagnoses relied on clinical symptoms, serum thyroxine and TRAb, thyroid ultrasound and orbital computed tomography. Trizol reagent was used to extract total RNA, and RNA quality was then checked on an Agilent 2100 Bioanalyzer. What the authors observed across the whole study: In validation, the model predicted progression to ophthalmopathy with roughly 66% sensitivity and approximately 72% specificity, a median of around 6.6 months before onset. No statistical method was used to fix the sample size in advance, and group allocation was not hidden from the investigators. Blood samples also contained most of the expanded thyroid clonotypes (frequency above 0.001), which suggests that blood repertoires may reflect thyroid immune responses. A model built on a 13 V-J signature distinguished ophthalmopathy from stable hyperthyroidism, reaching about 88% sensitivity and about 81% specificity in cross-validation and 80%/75% in testing.

The TCR beta CDR3 regions were amplified from the RNA transcripts. For the first round of RT-PCR on the TCR CDR3, the HTBI primer set was used together with the Qiagen OneStep RT-PCR kit. A second multiplex PCR round built the libraries, followed by size selection and purification. Libraries were sequenced paired-end with 100 bp reads on an Illumina HiSeq2000. The authors processed their data as follows. Raw data were processed with SOAPnuke, discarding reads with adapters, uncalled bases, mean Phred below 15, or no exact constant-primer or identifier match. High-quality paired reads were merged using COPE v1.2.5, and each unique nucleotide sequence was defined as a clonotype. Clonotypes were aligned to IMGT TRBV, TRBD and TRBJ reference segments using MiTCR v1.1. The analysis was restricted to V-J combinations with a frequency above 0.0001, which together covered about 99% of the repertoires. The TCS score was defined as F50 (clonal expansion) divided by E x V (chaos), with BLOSUM62-based TCRdist calculated between CDR3 peptides within each V-J. Welch's t-statistics and random forest reduced fewer than 600 V-J features to under 15, which were used in a naive Bayes classifier (R e1071). The Morisita-Horn index was used to measure how similar the thyroid and blood repertoires were. In-frame beta chains were kept once TCRdb had trimmed the public reads at Q25 with fastp and called clones with MiXCR. Each CDR3 protein gets just one entry, which takes the most common genes and DNA from the rows behind it. These V and J calls originate from TCRdb's pipeline instead of the authors' own analysis. A total of 500,000 to 750,000 distinct CDR3 sequences appear in this sample, approximately 44% of them only once. The ten most abundant clones make up around 7.7% of the sample.

This clonotype was seen many times. Its antigen has not been determined. No much larger clone is present one base from it, and per-base qualities are unavailable. The source of this sequence is a young woman with Graves' hyperthyroidism. What was sequenced was peripheral blood or thyroid tissue (not recorded which). The chain joins TRBV7-8 to TRBJ1-5; 7 bases in between match TRBD1. The CDR3 loop reads CASSLTGGNQPQHF. Here is the DNA: TGTGCCAGCAGCCTCACAGGGGGCAATCAGCCCCAGCATTTT.